This T cell receptor beta chain is from a study of blood T cell repertoires in COVID-19. Source study methods: Amplified reference gene primers provided the basis for estimating nucleated cell counts. The method was immunoSEQ multiplex PCR; TCRdb's version includes in-frame clones alone and lacks a portion of them. That table is the source of V, J and clone size, and D and trimming were worked out from the DNA. The sample lists 150,000 to 200,000 clones; roughly three quarters were seen once. V dropped 8 bases and J dropped 3 bases, with 14 bases sitting between them. Per the germline V gene, CDR1 is MNHEY and CDR2 is SVGAGI. There are 14 residues in the CDR3. This clone was counted a single time. Followed longitudinally, the Seattle patients had been enrolled during active infection.

The receptor comes from a woman between 40 and 55 years old with COVID-19, enrolled during active disease. Sequencing was performed on peripheral blood. The genes are TRBV6-5 and TRBJ1-5; D uncertain. The CDR3 protein is CASSHGVNNQPQHF. For the CDR3, the DNA is TGTGCCAGCTCACACGGGGTGAACAATCAGCCCCAGCATTTT.